The rows below give T cell receptor beta chains drawn from one sample of a study of blood T cells in healthy people across ages. TCRdb re-called the 5' RACE reads with MiXCR, one entry per CDR3 protein. Found here are some 900,000 distinct CDR3 sequences, 40% to 60% of them singletons; the top ten hold 13%. Material for sequencing was blood. The receptors originated from a man aged 25-45 years in good health. Both conserved end residues are part of each CDR3. Each record gives: J gene, D gene, CDR3 length, clone size, V gene, CDR3 protein, CDR3 DNA. The D gene is left open where the match is weak. Not all rows give a size; the values are once, few, many and, for expanded clones, a class.

j_call: TRBJ2-1; d_call: TRBD2; cdr3_length: 14; clone_size: -; v_call: TRBV3-1; cdr3_aa: CASSQGLAEYEQFF; cdr3_nt: TGTGCCAGCAGCCAAGGGCTAGCGGAATACGAGCAGTTCTTC
j_call: TRBJ2-5; d_call: TRBD1; cdr3_length: 16; clone_size: -; v_call: TRBV27; cdr3_aa: CASGRYLDRGLGEQYF; cdr3_nt: TGTGCCAGCGGGAGATATCTGGACAGGGGGCTTGGGGAGCAGTACTTC
j_call: TRBJ1-2; d_call: -; cdr3_length: 14; clone_size: -; v_call: TRBV3-1; cdr3_aa: CASSQPGDVYGYTF; cdr3_nt: TGTGCCAGCAGCCAGCCAGGGGACGTCTATGGCTACACCTTC
j_call: TRBJ1-1; d_call: -; cdr3_length: 11; clone_size: -; v_call: TRBV30; cdr3_aa: CAGNYRAGAFF; cdr3_nt: TGTGCCGGGAACTATCGGGCCGGAGCTTTCTTT
j_call: TRBJ2-7; d_call: TRBD1; cdr3_length: 14; clone_size: few; v_call: TRBV29-1; cdr3_aa: CSVEDPDREYEQYF; cdr3_nt: TGCAGCGTTGAAGATCCTGACAGGGAATACGAGCAGTACTTC
j_call: TRBJ2-7; d_call: TRBD1; cdr3_length: 15; clone_size: -; v_call: TRBV7-3; cdr3_aa: CASSSTGGPNYEQYF; cdr3_nt: TGTGCCAGCAGCTCAACAGGGGGCCCGAACTACGAGCAGTACTTC
j_call: TRBJ2-5; d_call: -; cdr3_length: 14; clone_size: few; v_call: TRBV30; cdr3_aa: CAWSVGRGEETQYF; cdr3_nt: TGTGCCTGGAGTGTAGGGCGGGGAGAAGAGACCCAGTACTTC
j_call: TRBJ2-1; d_call: TRBD2; cdr3_length: 15; clone_size: -; v_call: TRBV5-1; cdr3_aa: CASSLVPGGNNEQFF; cdr3_nt: TGCGCCAGCAGCTTGGTACCGGGGGGAAACAATGAGCAGTTCTTC
j_call: TRBJ1-4; d_call: TRBD1; cdr3_length: 17; clone_size: -; v_call: TRBV6-6; cdr3_aa: CASSLRTGGFANEKLFF; cdr3_nt: TGTGCCAGCAGTTTACGGACAGGGGGCTTTGCTAATGAAAAACTGTTTTTT
j_call: TRBJ2-7; d_call: TRBD1; cdr3_length: 14; clone_size: few; v_call: TRBV20-1; cdr3_aa: CSATNTRTGDEQYF; cdr3_nt: TGCAGTGCCACAAACACCCGGACAGGGGACGAGCAGTACTTC
j_call: TRBJ2-1; d_call: -; cdr3_length: 12; clone_size: -; v_call: TRBV5-4; cdr3_aa: CASSYGSSEQFF; cdr3_nt: TGTGCCAGCAGCTACGGGAGTAGTGAGCAGTTCTTC
j_call: TRBJ1-2; d_call: TRBD1; cdr3_length: 15; clone_size: -; v_call: TRBV7-9; cdr3_aa: CASSADRGLIYGYTF; cdr3_nt: TGTGCCAGCAGCGCGGACAGGGGGCTAATCTATGGCTACACCTTC
j_call: TRBJ1-2; d_call: TRBD1; cdr3_length: 14; clone_size: few; v_call: TRBV28; cdr3_aa: CASSPGDSPHGYTF; cdr3_nt: TGTGCCAGCAGCCCAGGGGACAGCCCTCATGGCTACACCTTC
j_call: TRBJ2-1; d_call: -; cdr3_length: 15; clone_size: -; v_call: TRBV12-3/TRBV12-4; cdr3_aa: CASSPSADPYNEQFF; cdr3_nt: TGTGCCAGCAGTCCTAGCGCGGACCCCTACAATGAGCAGTTCTTC
j_call: TRBJ2-1; d_call: -; cdr3_length: 14; clone_size: -; v_call: TRBV28; cdr3_aa: CASSVRVDGDEQFF; cdr3_nt: TGTGCCAGCAGTGTTCGTGTGGACGGCGATGAGCAGTTCTTC
j_call: TRBJ1-1; d_call: -; cdr3_length: 11; clone_size: -; v_call: TRBV20-1; cdr3_aa: CCARRETEAFF; cdr3_nt: TGCTGTGCTAGACGGGAGACTGAAGCTTTCTTT
j_call: TRBJ2-7; d_call: -; cdr3_length: 14; clone_size: once; v_call: TRBV7-2; cdr3_aa: CASSSDKNSYEQYF; cdr3_nt: TGTGCCAGCAGCTCGGACAAAAACTCCTACGAGCAGTACTTC
j_call: TRBJ1-4; d_call: -; cdr3_length: 13; clone_size: -; v_call: TRBV27; cdr3_aa: CASSFRGNEKLFF; cdr3_nt: TGTGCCAGCAGTTTTCGGGGTAATGAAAAACTGTTTTTT
j_call: TRBJ1-1; d_call: TRBD1; cdr3_length: 12; clone_size: -; v_call: TRBV5-4; cdr3_aa: CASSFGDRGAFF; cdr3_nt: TGTGCCAGCAGCTTTGGGGACAGAGGGGCTTTCTTT
j_call: TRBJ2-5; d_call: -; cdr3_length: 12; clone_size: few; v_call: TRBV5-1; cdr3_aa: CASSPSPETQYF; cdr3_nt: TGCGCCAGCAGCCCTTCACCCGAGACCCAGTACTTC
j_call: TRBJ1-1; d_call: -; cdr3_length: 16; clone_size: -; v_call: TRBV3-1; cdr3_aa: CASSQEGVPMNTEAFF; cdr3_nt: TGTGCCAGCAGCCAAGAAGGTGTCCCAATGAACACTGAAGCTTTCTTT
j_call: TRBJ2-1; d_call: -; cdr3_length: 16; clone_size: -; v_call: TRBV28; cdr3_aa: CASSPSGGTNYNKQFF; cdr3_nt: TGTGCCAGCAGTCCGTCCGGAGGGACCAACTACAATAAGCAGTTCTTC
j_call: TRBJ2-7; d_call: -; cdr3_length: 13; clone_size: -; v_call: TRBV29-1; cdr3_aa: CSGGETGSNEQYF; cdr3_nt: TGCAGCGGAGGCGAGACAGGTAGCAACGAGCAGTACTTC
j_call: TRBJ2-5; d_call: -; cdr3_length: 14; clone_size: few; v_call: TRBV20-1; cdr3_aa: CSARDGDSIETQYF; cdr3_nt: TGCAGTGCTAGAGATGGGGATAGCATCGAGACCCAGTACTTC
j_call: TRBJ2-3; d_call: TRBD2; cdr3_length: 15; clone_size: -; v_call: TRBV3-1; cdr3_aa: CASSQEGAGGNTQYF; cdr3_nt: TGTGCCAGCAGCCAAGAAGGAGCGGGGGGGAATACGCAGTATTTT
j_call: TRBJ2-3; d_call: TRBD2; cdr3_length: 14; clone_size: -; v_call: TRBV5-1; cdr3_aa: CASRSGGAPDTQYF; cdr3_nt: TGCGCCAGCAGATCCGGGGGGGCCCCAGATACGCAGTATTTT
j_call: TRBJ2-3; d_call: -; cdr3_length: 11; clone_size: -; v_call: TRBV5-1; cdr3_aa: CASRESDTQYF; cdr3_nt: TGCGCCAGCAGGGAGTCAGATACGCAGTATTTT
j_call: TRBJ1-2; d_call: -; cdr3_length: 19; clone_size: -; v_call: TRBV7-9; cdr3_aa: CASSRTNTEGRIISYGYTF; cdr3_nt: TGTGCCAGCAGCCGAACTAATACAGAGGGGAGAATTATCAGCTATGGCTACACCTTC
j_call: TRBJ1-2; d_call: -; cdr3_length: 17; clone_size: -; v_call: TRBV5-1; cdr3_aa: CASSPVGGDQLDYGYTF; cdr3_nt: TGCGCCAGCAGTCCGGTAGGAGGGGACCAATTGGACTATGGCTACACCTTC
j_call: TRBJ1-2; d_call: TRBD1; cdr3_length: 14; clone_size: few; v_call: TRBV5-6; cdr3_aa: CASRSPGQGLGYTF; cdr3_nt: TGTGCCAGCAGATCGCCGGGACAGGGGCTTGGCTACACCTTC
j_call: TRBJ2-2; d_call: -; cdr3_length: 16; clone_size: -; v_call: TRBV20-1; cdr3_aa: CSAIWVGRGNTGELFF; cdr3_nt: TGCAGTGCTATTTGGGTCGGCAGGGGGAACACCGGGGAGCTGTTTTTT
j_call: TRBJ1-1; d_call: -; cdr3_length: 12; clone_size: -; v_call: TRBV6-5; cdr3_aa: CASSYPDGEAFF; cdr3_nt: TGTGCCAGCAGTTACCCGGACGGCGAAGCTTTCTTT
j_call: TRBJ2-1; d_call: TRBD1; cdr3_length: 16; clone_size: -; v_call: TRBV9; cdr3_aa: CASSVGGQGTYNEQFF; cdr3_nt: TGTGCCAGCAGCGTAGGGGGACAGGGCACCTACAATGAGCAGTTCTTC
j_call: TRBJ2-3; d_call: TRBD2; cdr3_length: 18; clone_size: many; v_call: TRBV11-1; cdr3_aa: CASSSKRGGSGSTDTQYF; cdr3_nt: TGTGCCAGCAGCTCAAAGCGGGGGGGCTCCGGTAGCACAGATACGCAGTATTTT
j_call: TRBJ1-2; d_call: TRBD1; cdr3_length: 15; clone_size: -; v_call: TRBV2; cdr3_aa: CASRQPGTGNYGYTF; cdr3_nt: TGTGCCAGCAGGCAACCCGGGACAGGGAACTATGGCTACACCTTC
j_call: TRBJ2-3; d_call: -; cdr3_length: 15; clone_size: once; v_call: TRBV2; cdr3_aa: CAGRLTRTSTDTQYF; cdr3_nt: TGTGCCGGCAGACTGACAAGGACTAGCACAGATACGCAGTATTTT
j_call: TRBJ2-4; d_call: -; cdr3_length: 15; clone_size: -; v_call: TRBV13; cdr3_aa: CASSSRARTGNIQYF; cdr3_nt: TGTGCCAGCAGCTCTAGAGCCAGGACGGGGAACATTCAGTACTTC
j_call: TRBJ2-3; d_call: -; cdr3_length: 11; clone_size: -; v_call: TRBV7-9; cdr3_aa: CASGSSDTQYF; cdr3_nt: TGTGCCAGCGGTTCATCAGATACGCAGTATTTT
j_call: TRBJ2-5; d_call: TRBD1; cdr3_length: 15; clone_size: -; v_call: TRBV11-2; cdr3_aa: CASTPTGTGLETQYF; cdr3_nt: TGTGCCAGCACCCCGACCGGGACAGGGTTAGAGACCCAGTACTTC
j_call: TRBJ2-1; d_call: TRBD1; cdr3_length: 18; clone_size: -; v_call: TRBV27; cdr3_aa: CASSLAQTGVYSYNEQFF; cdr3_nt: TGTGCCAGCAGTTTGGCGCAGACAGGGGTATACTCCTACAATGAGCAGTTCTTC
j_call: TRBJ2-3; d_call: -; cdr3_length: 14; clone_size: -; v_call: TRBV12-5; cdr3_aa: CASGDSTSTDTQYF; cdr3_nt: TGTGCTAGTGGAGACTCTACTAGCACAGATACGCAGTATTTT
j_call: TRBJ1-2; d_call: TRBD1; cdr3_length: 16; clone_size: -; v_call: TRBV7-7; cdr3_aa: CASSLDRGAANYGYTF; cdr3_nt: TGTGCTAGCAGCCTAGACAGGGGGGCCGCTAACTATGGCTACACCTTC
j_call: TRBJ1-5; d_call: -; cdr3_length: 13; clone_size: -; v_call: TRBV6-2/TRBV6-3; cdr3_aa: CASTLFGDQPQHF; cdr3_nt: TGTGCCAGCACCCTCTTTGGAGACCAGCCCCAGCATTTT
j_call: TRBJ1-2; d_call: TRBD1; cdr3_length: 17; clone_size: few; v_call: TRBV7-2; cdr3_aa: CASSLAPPGGTNYGYTF; cdr3_nt: TGTGCCAGCAGCTTAGCCCCGCCAGGGGGTACTAACTATGGCTACACCTTC
j_call: TRBJ2-4; d_call: -; cdr3_length: 15; clone_size: few; v_call: TRBV7-9; cdr3_aa: CASSSAQVAKNIQYF; cdr3_nt: TGTGCCAGCAGCTCCGCACAGGTAGCCAAAAACATTCAGTACTTC